Listed below are T cell receptor beta chains from one sample, sequenced in a study of CD8+CD57+ T cells in acquired aplastic anemia. TCRdb analysed the reads with MiXCR anew, one entry per CDR3 protein. The sample contains about 200,000 distinct CDR3 sequences, 65% of which appear only once. The sequencing sample was made of sorted CD4+, CD8+, or CD8+CD57+ T cells (not recorded which) from PBMCs. The receptor source for this set is a human donor with aplastic anemia. CDR3s include the opening cysteine and the closing phenylalanine or tryptophan. A D gene is named only where the DNA matches it firmly. Some rows have no size entry. The others give once, few or many, or a class for an expanded clone.

CDR3 protein | CDR3 DNA | D gene | J gene | V gene | CDR3 length | clone size
CASSETGDLSGYTF | TGTGCCAGCAGTGAAACCGGGGATCTCAGTGGCTACACCTTC | . | TRBJ1-2 | TRBV2 | 14 | once
CASSQVPTGNIVYNEQFF | TGTGCCAGCAGCCAAGTTCCGACAGGGAATATTGTATACAATGAGCAGTTCTTC | TRBD1 | TRBJ2-1 | TRBV4-1 | 18 | few
CASSIRGKQVYGYTF | TGTGCCAGTAGTATAAGGGGGAAACAGGTCTATGGCTACACCTTC | . | TRBJ1-2 | TRBV19 | 15 | few
CASSSQGTNEKLFF | TGTGCCAGCAGCTCCCAGGGGACTAATGAAAAACTGTTTTTT | . | TRBJ1-4 | TRBV11-3 | 14 | many
CASSSTSGNYNEQFF | TGTGCCAGCAGCTCTACTAGCGGGAACTACAATGAGCAGTTCTTC | TRBD2 | TRBJ2-1 | TRBV7-9 | 15 | .
CASSQGWDSSYEQYF | TGTGCCAGCAGCCAAGGTTGGGACAGCTCCTACGAGCAGTACTTC | TRBD1 | TRBJ2-7 | TRBV4-2 | 15 | many
CATSRGFRGELLF | TGTGCCACCAGCAGAGGGTTCCGAGGGGAGCTGCTTTTT | . | TRBJ2-2 | TRBV15 | 13 | .
CASSSVRQGGSEAFF | TGTGCCAGCAGTTCCGTCAGGCAGGGCGGGTCTGAAGCTTTCTTT | . | TRBJ1-1 | TRBV5-6 | 15 | once
CASSSDGAYEHF | TGTGCCAGCAGTTCGGACGGAGCCTACGAGCATTTT | . | TRBJ1-5 | TRBV6-1 | 12 | .
CATSRDRYREQPQHF | TGTGCCACCAGCAGAGATCGTTACAGGGAGCAGCCCCAGCATTTT | . | TRBJ1-5 | TRBV15 | 15 | .